A selection of T cell receptor beta chains follows, all from one sample in a study of monozygotic twins with inflammatory bowel disease. TCRdb re-called the 5' RACE reads; every CDR3 protein appears as one record, without DNA. The sample spans approximately 400,000 distinct CDR3 sequences; the ten largest clones claim 2% to 3%. Sequenced sample: blood. The receptors were gathered from a human donor with ulcerative colitis or Crohn's disease, or a healthy co-twin of an affected twin (not recorded which). Each CDR3 is given with its conserved first and last residue. Each record gives: CDR3 protein, J gene, CDR3 length, V gene.

CASSVTSGGTGGELFF	TRBJ2-2	16	TRBV2
CASSASGTLDTEAFF	TRBJ1-1	15	TRBV6-1
CASSSGSPSTDTQYF	TRBJ2-3	15	TRBV7-2
CSVLPMDGGAREQFF	TRBJ2-1	15	TRBV29-1
CASSLMFSTDTQYF	TRBJ2-3	14	TRBV5-1
CASSFGTVNTEAFF	TRBJ1-1	14	TRBV11-2
CASSETGMSNQPQHF	TRBJ1-5	15	TRBV12-3/TRBV12-4
CASSPAVGVETQYF	TRBJ2-5	14	TRBV4-3
CASSFSGPTYEQYF	TRBJ2-7	14	TRBV5-4
CASSQGSGATEAFF	TRBJ1-1	14	TRBV3-1
CAIKEELTDTQYF	TRBJ2-3	13	TRBV10-3
CASSHPTGTDYGYTF	TRBJ1-2	15	TRBV4-1
CASSLLKGGPGGYTF	TRBJ1-2	15	TRBV7-2
CATSSPRGAASTDTQYF	TRBJ2-3	17	TRBV15
CASSLAMTGVYEQYF	TRBJ2-7	15	TRBV7-2
CASGSGHNQPQHF	TRBJ1-5	13	TRBV7-2
CASSWARADTGELFF	TRBJ2-2	15	TRBV5-1
CASRDTLYGYTF	TRBJ1-2	12	TRBV7-2
CSATREIRNQPQHF	TRBJ1-5	14	TRBV20-1
CASSELAGVVGTDTQYF	TRBJ2-3	17	TRBV6-4
CASSSDRAPLGSPLHF	TRBJ1-6	16	TRBV7-9
CASSPPGQDNSPLHF	TRBJ1-6	15	TRBV4-2
CATSRELAGNHNEQFF	TRBJ2-1	16	TRBV15
CASTLLGRGTEAFF	TRBJ1-1	14	TRBV7-9
CASRTGTGAGNTIYF	TRBJ1-3	15	TRBV19
CASSQPGRYEKLFF	TRBJ1-4	14	TRBV3-1
CASRFLGNSPLHF	TRBJ1-6	13	TRBV6-6
CASTEISGGWETQYF	TRBJ2-5	15	TRBV5-5
CASSLATSGEQYF	TRBJ2-7	13	TRBV7-9
CASSSGQGTHQPQHF	TRBJ1-5	15	TRBV3-1
CASSQDAGLAGTFQFF	TRBJ2-1	16	TRBV3-1
CASRQGYQPQHF	TRBJ1-5	12	TRBV28
CASSLGLKYMNTEAFF	TRBJ1-1	16	TRBV28
CASSLLLAGGPDTQYF	TRBJ2-3	16	TRBV5-1
CAWHIGGVARSPLHF	TRBJ1-6	15	TRBV30
CASSPDFLGRRTYNEQFF	TRBJ2-1	18	TRBV14
CAWNRLAFPNEQFF	TRBJ2-1	14	TRBV30
CASSWGNNEQFF	TRBJ2-1	12	TRBV7-2
CASSPLAGRVGEKLFF	TRBJ1-4	16	TRBV11-2
CASSLSRNRVNTEAFF	TRBJ1-1	16	TRBV5-1
CASSEKSGGSYNEQFF	TRBJ2-1	16	TRBV2
CATEGLAGGPAGEQYF	TRBJ2-7	16	TRBV28
CASSLVQTSGANVLTF	TRBJ2-6	16	TRBV5-1
CASSYPTGGGTEAFF	TRBJ1-1	15	TRBV6-5
CAISEGGTANTEAFF	TRBJ1-1	15	TRBV10-3
CASSFYSDEQFF	TRBJ2-1	12	TRBV6-2/TRBV6-3
CAISEPSRQAYGTEAFF	TRBJ1-1	17	TRBV10-3
CASSSKNTGELFF	TRBJ2-2	13	TRBV7-9
CSAKALAGGYAKKTQYF	TRBJ2-5	17	TRBV20-1
CASSAWEGGGNQPQHF	TRBJ1-5	16	TRBV19
CASSSRGQGNTGELFF	TRBJ2-2	16	TRBV5-1
CASSQEGRGGGVF	TRBJ2-1	13	TRBV3-1
CASSQNFRGAMNTEAFF	TRBJ1-1	17	TRBV4-2
CSALTQGALRKQYF	TRBJ2-7	14	TRBV20-1
CSVEWAYYGYTF	TRBJ1-2	12	TRBV29-1
CSGAENNEQFF	TRBJ2-1	11	TRBV20-1
CASSQVAGLRGDEQYF	TRBJ2-7	16	TRBV3-1
CASKFSWDAQYF	TRBJ2-3	12	TRBV28
CASKHDRAYNSPLHF	TRBJ1-6	15	TRBV27